One and the same sample provided the 18 T cell receptor beta chains below, sequenced in a study of vaccination effects on CD4 cells after COVID-19. What these receptors recognize is not known. CD4+ T cells were isolated after around ten days of culture. BNT162b2 vaccine or mRNA-1273 vaccine was given to participants in two doses. Repertoires were generated with immunoSEQ multiplex PCR, while TCRdb's copy carries only in-frame clones and drops some. The sample includes approximately 31,000 clones, 74% seen only once; the top ten take about 15%. The material sequenced was CD4+ T cells from PBMCs cultured without peptide, taken after COVID-19 vaccination. The receptors originated from a human donor who received a COVID-19 vaccine.

The chain has TRBV3-1 (or the pseudogene TRBV3-2) and TRBJ1-2; D possibly corresponds to TRBD1 (5 bases). This CDR3 is 12 amino acids long. The V gene lost 3 bases and the J gene lost 4 bases, with 6 bases spanning the gap. From germline, CDR1 is LGHDT and CDR2 YNNKEL (reference sequence). In nucleotides, the CDR3 is TGTGCCAGCAGCCAGGGGGGCTATGGCTACACCTTC. Protein: CASSQGGYGYTF.

V and J are TRBV25-1 and TRBJ2-6; 9 bases are shared with TRBD1. CDR1 and CDR2 from the germline V gene are MGHDK and SYGVNS. The CDR3 has 16 amino acids. J gave up 4 bases and V 4 bases, and 5 bases lay outside the gene matches. CDR3 nucleotide sequence: TGTGCCAGCAGTGCACGGACAGGGGCCGGGGCCAACGTCCTGACTTTC. It encodes CASSARTGAGANVLTF.

This clone was observed a handful of times. The chain links TRBV7-2 to TRBJ2-2; D gene ambiguous. Germline-derived CDR1 and CDR2 are SGHTA and FQGNSA. This CDR3 has 13 amino acids. Trimming left V 3 bases short and J 5 bases short, with 7 bases between. CDR3 coding DNA: TGTGCCAGCAGCTTTCCATGGACCGGGGAGCTGTTTTTT. Amino acids: CASSFPWTGELFF.

The chain carries TRBV18 and TRBJ1-1, with D maybe TRBD1 (6 bases). The CDR3 consists of 14 residues. With 6 bases removed from V and 1 base from J, the gap between germline ends came to 12 bases. Germline values: CDR1 KGHSH, CDR2 LQKENI. Written as DNA, the CDR3 is TGTGCCAGCTCGAGGCAAGGGGGGAACACTGAAGCTTTCTTT. This sequence encodes CASSRQGGNTEAFF.

V gene TRBV11-3 combines with J gene TRBJ2-6, with TRBD1 as a possible D gene (5 bases). Germline V gives CDR1 SGHNT, CDR2 YENEEA. Between the trimmed V and J ends, which lost 1 base and 2 bases, there was a span of 6 bases. The CDR3 length is 15 residues. Here the CDR3 reads CASSLGRAGANVLTF. The CDR3 DNA reads TGTGCCAGCAGCTTAGGCAGGGCTGGGGCCAACGTCCTGACTTTC.

The gene calls are TRBV6-5 and TRBJ2-2; 13 bases align to TRBD2. The CDR3 runs to 13 residues. Germline-derived CDR1 and CDR2 are MNHEY and SVGAGI. V trimming: 10 bases; J trimming: 6 bases; junction bases outside the gene matches: 2. CDR3 DNA sequence: TGTGCCACCGGACTAGCGGGAGCCGGGGAGCTGTTTTTT. Residues: CATGLAGAGELFF.

This rearrangement joins TRBV7-9 to TRBJ1-2; 11 bases map to TRBD1. The germline gives CDR1 SEHNR, CDR2 FQNEAQ (reference sequence). This CDR3 is 17 amino acids long. The J segment lost 0 bases and the V segment lost 5 bases, leaving 8 bases of the junction unmatched. The CDR3 bases are TGTGCCAGCAGCCCGGGGACAGGGGGTGACGCTAACTATGGCTACACCTTC. Translated: CASSPGTGGDANYGYTF.

This chain links TRBV6-2 or TRBV6-3 with TRBJ2-5; 10 nucleotides align to TRBD1. The CDR3 length is 15 residues. The V gene's germline CDR1 is MNHEY and CDR2 SVGEGT. Unmatched junction bases numbered 8, after V lost 6 bases and J lost 4 bases. CDR3 protein: CASSPGQGGRETQYF. The CDR3 DNA sequence: TGTGCCAGCAGCCCTGGACAGGGGGGAAGAGAGACCCAGTACTTC.

This sequence joins TRBV4-3 and TRBJ2-1, with 12 bases matching TRBD2. With V trimmed by 0 bases and J by 7 bases, 10 bases remained unmatched. The germline V gene encodes CDR1 LGHNA and CDR2 YSLEER. The CDR3 contains 18 residues. The CDR3 region has the DNA TGCGCCAGCAGCCAAGATATTAAGCTAGCGGGGGGGCAAAATGAGCAGTTCTTC. It codes for CASSQDIKLAGGQNEQFF.

The rearrangement joins TRBV5-8 to TRBJ2-5, with D tentatively TRBD1 (6 bases). Deletions cut 7 bases from V and 1 base from J, with 14 bases between. Germline-derived CDR1 and CDR2 are SGHTS and YDEGEE. This CDR3 comprises 14 residues. The DNA of the CDR3 is TGTGCCAGCGGTACACAGGGTTCCCAAGAGACCCAGTACTTC. Residues: CASGTQGSQETQYF.

This clone was counted a few times. This chain uses TRBV19 with TRBJ1-5, with D hard to call. V lost 4 bases to trimming and J lost 6 bases, with 16 bases between them. CDR1 and CDR2 from the germline V gene are LNHDA and SQIVND (reference sequence). This CDR3 is built from 15 residues. DNA of the CDR3: TGTGCCAGTAGTAAGACCCCTCCGGTTGGTCAGCCCCAGCATTTT. Amino acids: CASSKTPPVGQPQHF.

This clone has only one observation. The gene calls are TRBV18 and TRBJ1-2, with 8 bases fitting TRBD1. CDR3 length: 15 residues. Germline loops: CDR1 KGHSH, CDR2 LQKENI. J lost 5 bases, V lost 5 bases, and 10 bases had no gene match. The CDR3 reads CASSETRGLWYGYTF. The DNA for the CDR3 is TGTGCCAGCTCAGAAACCAGGGGGCTCTGGTATGGCTACACCTTC.

The chain links TRBV5-1 to TRBJ1-2; a weak D match, TRBD1 (6 bases). Germline V gene sequence: CDR1 SGHRS, CDR2 YFSETQ. Trimming stripped 4 bases from V and 0 bases from J, with 13 bases between. The CDR3 is 15 residues long. The CDR3 DNA is TGCGCCAGCAGCGTGATCAGGGGCACTAACTATGGCTACACCTTC. Amino acids: CASSVIRGTNYGYTF.

The genes are TRBV30 and TRBJ1-6; 7 nucleotides match TRBD1. The CDR3 loop spans 13 amino acids. The germline gives CDR1 GTSNPN, CDR2 SVGIG (reference sequence). With V trimmed by 5 bases and J by 10 bases, 8 bases remained unmatched. The DNA for the CDR3 is TGTGCCTGGGACAGGGCGATAGAATCACCCCTCCACTTT. It yields the protein CAWDRAIESPLHF.

This CDR3 reads CATSRGTSTEAFF. In nucleotides, the CDR3 is TGTGCCACCAGCAGGGGGACAAGCACTGAAGCTTTCTTT. This chain connects TRBV15 to TRBJ1-1; a weak D match, TRBD1 (6 bases). Trimming removed 3 bases from V and 4 bases from J, with 9 bases in between. Per germline, CDR1 LNHNV and CDR2 YYDKDF (reference sequence). The CDR3 is made up of 13 amino acids.

The J gene is TRBJ1-1, the V gene TRBV5-1; D not resolved. This CDR3 has 14 residues. Trimming pared 0 bases from V and 4 bases from J, leaving 10 bases between. Germline CDR1 is SGHRS and CDR2 is YFSETQ. In DNA, the CDR3 is TGCGCCAGCAGCTTGGCGAAGGGCGGCACTGAAGCTTTCTTT. This codes for CASSLAKGGTEAFF.

The genes are TRBV28 and TRBJ1-5, with 7 bases matching TRBD1. CDR1 MDHEN and CDR2 SYDVKM come from the germline V gene. After removal of 5 bases from V and 1 base from J, the junction contained 5 bases not matched to a gene. This CDR3 comprises 15 residues. CDR3 amino acids: CASSMTGPSNQPQHF. In DNA form, the CDR3 reads TGTGCCAGCAGTATGACAGGGCCCAGCAATCAGCCCCAGCATTTT.

This clone was seen a few times. CDR3 region: CASSRIRQDTEAFF. Here the CDR3 DNA reads TGTGCCAGCAGCCGTATCCGGCAAGACACTGAAGCTTTCTTT. This rearrangement joins TRBV14 to TRBJ1-1; D is uncertain. The germline V and J ends were trimmed by 4 bases and 3 bases, with 12 bases remaining between them. CDR3 size: 14 residues. CDR1 and CDR2 from the germline V gene are SGHDN and FVKESK.